These 22 T cell receptor beta chains were sequenced from one sample in a study of early T cells in non-severe SARS-CoV-2 infection. MiXCR, run by TCRdb on the 5' RACE reads, gives a single entry per CDR3 protein. The sample includes tens of thousands of distinct CDR3 sequences, over 9% of them seen just once. Sequences were obtained from whole blood. The receptors derive from an adult who was a healthcare worker with PCR-confirmed SARS-CoV-2 infection or an uninfected control (not recorded which).

V gene TRBV20-1 combines with J gene TRBJ1-5, with TRBD1 as a possible D gene (6 bases). The CDR3 has 14 amino acids. Germline CDR1 and CDR2: DFQATT and SNEGSKA (reference sequence). Trimming shortened V by 3 bases and J by 0 bases, and 9 bases separated the two germline ends. The CDR3 DNA is TGCAGTGCTAGCCGAGGGGGTAGCAATCAGCCCCAGCATTTT. Residues: CSASRGGSNQPQHF.

CDR3 protein: CASSPELGPGSETQYF. As DNA, the CDR3 is TGTGCCAGCAGCCCGGAATTGGGACCCGGGAGTGAGACCCAGTACTTC. This chain uses TRBV4-2 with TRBJ2-5; possibly TRBD2 for D (6 bases). Trimming pared 4 bases from V and 5 bases from J, leaving 20 bases between. This CDR3 is built from 16 residues. CDR1 and CDR2 (germline): LGHNA, YNFKEQ.

This clonotype was recorded many times. The rearrangement uses TRBV2 and TRBJ2-7, with 7 bases lining up with TRBD1. The CDR3 has 14 amino acids. The V gene's germline CDR1 is SNHLY and CDR2 FYNNEI. The ends lost 2 bases at V and 6 bases at J; junction bases unmatched: 7. This CDR3 reads CASSESGGRGEQYF. CDR3 DNA: TGTGCCAGCAGTGAATCAGGGGGAAGGGGCGAGCAGTACTTC.

There are a few counts of this clonotype. V is TRBV29-1 and J is TRBJ2-1; D possibly uses TRBD1 or TRBD2 (5 bases each). Germline values: CDR1 SQVTM, CDR2 ANQGSEA. The V gene lost 3 bases and the J gene lost 3 bases, with 6 bases spanning the gap. This CDR3 has 12 residues. CDR3 protein: CSVEGDYNEQFF. CDR3 DNA: TGCAGCGTTGAGGGGGACTACAATGAGCAGTTCTTC.

The table lists this clonotype with a few counts. The chain combines TRBV5-4 with TRBJ2-1; D remains unclear. Trimming removed 0 bases from V and 6 bases from J, with 7 bases in between. CDR3 length: 13 residues. Germline V gives CDR1 SGHNT, CDR2 YYREEE (reference sequence). The CDR3 is CASSLAVVNEQFF. The CDR3 DNA follows: TGTGCCAGCAGCTTGGCCGTTGTCAATGAGCAGTTCTTC.

The chain joins TRBV7-6 to TRBJ2-3, with D perhaps TRBD2 (6 bases). V lost 5 bases, J lost 5 bases, and 8 bases lay in between. The CDR3 covers 12 residues. Germline CDR1 and CDR2: SGHVS and FNYEAQ. The CDR3 loop is CASSLEGDTQYF. In nucleotides, the CDR3 is TGTGCCAGCAGCCTGGAGGGAGATACGCAGTATTTT.

This clonotype was counted once. The J gene is TRBJ2-5, the V gene TRBV5-1; D might be TRBD1 or TRBD2, each matching 5 bases. This CDR3 is 14 amino acids long. Deletions cut 0 bases from V and 3 bases from J, with 9 bases between. Germline loops: CDR1 SGHRS, CDR2 YFSETQ. The CDR3 DNA is TGCGCCAGCAGCTTGGGGGGACCGGAAGAGACCCAGTACTTC. Translating it yields CASSLGGPEETQYF.

This clonotype was detected ten times or more. This sequence joins TRBV11-2 and TRBJ2-1; 12 bases map to TRBD1. The CDR3 covers 15 residues. The V gene end was trimmed by 7 bases and the J gene end by 7 bases; junction bases not matched to a gene: 8. Germline CDR1 and CDR2: SGHAT and FQNNGV. Here the CDR3 reads CASTNRGQGANEQFF. CDR3 nucleotide sequence: TGTGCCAGCACGAATAGGGGACAGGGGGCAAATGAGCAGTTCTTC. Complete variable domain (other parts from reference TRBV11-2 and TRBJ2-1): EAGVAQSPRYKIIEKRQSVAFWCNPISGHATLYWYQQILGQGPKLLIQFQNNGVVDDSQLPKDRFSAERLKGVDSTLKIQPAKLEDSAVYLCASTNRGQGANEQFFGPGTRLTVL.

This clonotype was recorded at least ten times. This chain links TRBV7-9 with TRBJ2-3, with 8 bases lining up with TRBD2. V lost 5 bases, J lost 2 bases, and 6 bases stayed unmatched. CDR1 is SEHNR, CDR2 FQNEAQ, per germline (reference sequence). This CDR3 comprises 15 residues. CDR3 in amino acids: CASSSSGINTDTQYF. Written as DNA, the CDR3 is TGTGCCAGCAGCAGTAGCGGGATAAACACAGATACGCAGTATTTT.

This sequence joins TRBV21-1 and TRBJ2-1; the DNA was not compared with TRBD2, the D call given in the table. TRBV21-1 is noted as a pseudogene. The CDR3 runs 13 residues. In nucleotides, the CDR3 is TGTGCCAGCAGCGGGAGGTTGAGCCAGGAGCAGTTCTTC. As protein: CASSGRLSQEQFF.

A few counts support this clonotype. The chain uses TRBV12-3 or TRBV12-4 and TRBJ2-7, with 13 nucleotides matching TRBD2. V shed 4 bases and J 9 bases; nucleotides not matched to a gene: 9. CDR3 length: 15 residues. In DNA form, the CDR3 reads TGTGCCAGCAGTTCCCGACTAGCGGGAGGAGTCGGGCAGTACTTC. Amino acids: CASSSRLAGGVGQYF.

This clonotype has more than one count but fewer than ten. The chain employs TRBV12-2 and TRBJ1-4; the table's D call of TRBD1 was not tested on the DNA. TRBV12-2 is a listed pseudogene. CDR3 length equals 16 residues. CDR3: CASRFDPGQGVEKLFF. The CDR3 DNA follows: TGTGCAAGTCGCTTTGACCCGGGACAGGGTGTTGAAAAACTGTTTTTT.

This chain links TRBV28 with TRBJ1-4, with a possible D match to TRBD1 (6 bases). The CDR3 is made up of 16 amino acids. V lost 5 bases and J lost 0, with 13 bases in between. Germline values: CDR1 MDHEN, CDR2 SYDVKM. The chain's CDR3 is CASSQTGLATNEKLFF. CDR3 sequence (DNA): TGTGCCAGCAGTCAAACAGGGCTTGCAACTAATGAAAAACTGTTTTTT.

This clonotype appeared a few times. This chain connects TRBV24-1 to TRBJ2-1; 9 bases line up with TRBD2. Losses at the gene ends were 1 base for V and 8 bases for J; bases not matched to a gene: 11. This CDR3 region has 17 residues. Germline V gives CDR1 KGHDR, CDR2 SFDVKD. The CDR3 region is CATSDLRSGRSSDEQFF. The CDR3 bases are TGTGCCACCAGTGATTTAAGAAGCGGGAGGAGTTCGGATGAGCAGTTCTTC.

This clonotype was counted many times. The chain links TRBV10-2 to TRBJ1-1; tentatively, D is TRBD1 (5 bases). With 7 bases removed from V and 0 bases from J, the gap between germline ends came to 9 bases. This CDR3 has 13 amino acids. Germline V gene lookup returns CDR1 WSHSY and CDR2 SAAADI. CDR3 nucleotides: TGCGCCAGCAATCAGGGCATGAACACTGAAGCTTTCTTT. Amino acid sequence: CASNQGMNTEAFF.

The chain uses TRBV20-1 and TRBJ2-7, with D possibly called TRBD1 or TRBD2 (6 bases each). V dropped 3 bases and J dropped 2 bases, with 8 bases sitting between them. The CDR3 runs to 12 residues. Germline assignment: CDR1 DFQATT and CDR2 SNEGSKA (reference sequence). The CDR3 region is CSAREGAYEQYF. The DNA for the CDR3 is TGCAGTGCTAGGGAGGGGGCCTACGAGCAGTACTTC.

This clonotype showed up many times. The CDR3 loop is CKIDRDSYEQYF. Written as DNA, the CDR3 is TGCAAGATCGACAGGGACTCCTACGAGCAGTACTTC. The V call is TRBV20-1, the J call TRBJ2-7; 7 bases are shared with TRBD1. There are 12 residues in the CDR3. Germline V gives CDR1 DFQATT, CDR2 SNEGSKA (reference sequence).

This clonotype was seen only a few times. The chain couples TRBV11-2 to TRBJ2-5; the match to TRBD2 covers 15 bases. V gave up 1 base and J gave up 2 bases; unmatched junction bases: 2. CDR3 length: 17 residues. Germline V CDR1 and CDR2: SGHAT, FQNNGV. The CDR3 sequence is CASSLGGTSGGQETQYF. CDR3 nucleotide sequence: TGTGCCAGCAGCTTAGGAGGGACTAGCGGGGGGCAAGAGACCCAGTACTTC.

This clonotype was seen repeatedly, ten times or more. The chain has TRBV27 and TRBJ1-1; D is ambiguous. The CDR3 sequence is 13 residues long. In germline, CDR1 is MNHEY, CDR2 SMNVEV (reference sequence). V shed 5 bases and J shed 3 bases, with 10 bases lying between them. In DNA, the CDR3 is TGTGCCAGCAGTCCCCCTCCGTACACTGAAGCTTTCTTT. Translating gives CASSPPPYTEAFF.

This clonotype was observed a few times. The rearrangement joins TRBV11-2 to TRBJ2-7; D gene ambiguous. Germline V gene data show CDR1 as SGHAT and CDR2 as FQNNGV. V shed 3 bases and J shed 5 bases, with 5 bases lying between them. The CDR3 sequence is 11 residues long. The CDR3 sequence: CASSFLDEQYF. In nucleotides, the CDR3 is TGTGCCAGCAGCTTCCTAGACGAGCAGTACTTC.

The rearrangement joins TRBV3-1 to TRBJ2-5; 10 positions agree with TRBD1. CDR1 is LGHDT, CDR2 YNNKEL, per germline (reference sequence). The length of the CDR3 is 13 residues. Trimming at V came to 3 bases and at J to 9 bases, leaving 4 bases not matched to a gene. The CDR3: CASSHGDRGAQYF. The CDR3, as DNA: TGTGCCAGCAGCCACGGGGACAGGGGAGCCCAGTACTTC.

This clonotype has a count of ten or more. This chain links TRBV19 with TRBJ2-5, with D possibly being TRBD2 (5 bases). From germline, CDR1 is LNHDA and CDR2 SQIVND (reference sequence). V lost 3 bases and J lost 1, with 6 bases in between. The CDR3 is 13 residues long. The CDR3 protein is CASSISGQETQYF. The DNA for the CDR3 is TGTGCCAGTAGTATCAGCGGCCAAGAGACCCAGTACTTC.